The 21 T cell receptor beta chains below all came from one sample that was sequenced in a study of blood T cells in healthy people across ages. Primers used in a second PCR of about 6 to 11 cycles were a sample-barcoded 5' primer and a J-beta primer mix. From the 5' RACE reads, TCRdb called clonotypes with MiXCR, one entry per CDR3 protein. Among 600,000 or so distinct CDR3 sequences listed, around 20% were seen once. The sequenced material came from blood. The receptors here all came from a man between 65 and 85 years old in good health.

This clonotype appeared a few times. This sequence joins TRBV4-1 and TRBJ2-5; 7 bases agree with TRBD1. V shed 3 bases and J 5 bases; nucleotides not matched to a gene: 6. The CDR3 covers 14 residues. Germline values: CDR1 MGHRA, CDR2 YSYEKL. The CDR3 DNA reads TGCGCCAGCAGCCAGACAGGGTTACGGGAGACCCAGTACTTC. Amino acids: CASSQTGLRETQYF.

V is TRBV20-1 and J is TRBJ2-1; D not resolved. The CDR3 sequence is 15 residues long. Trimming stripped 6 bases from V and 7 bases from J, with 22 bases between. In germline, CDR1 is DFQATT, CDR2 SNEGSKA (reference sequence). CDR3 nucleotides: TGCAGTGCCCAAGAGGTGCAGCACCGAATGAATGAGCAGTTCTTC. Protein sequence: CSAQEVQHRMNEQFF.

This clonotype has more than one count but fewer than ten. The gene calls are TRBV6-1 and TRBJ1-6; 10 bases agree with TRBD1. The CDR3 is made up of 15 amino acids. The germline V gene has CDR1 MNHNS and CDR2 SASEGT. The V and J ends lost 9 bases and 4 bases, in that order; junction bases with no gene match: 6. The CDR3 protein is CASTRDRGYNSPLHF. CDR3 bases: TGTGCCAGTACCCGGGACAGGGGATATAATTCACCCCTCCACTTT.

This clonotype was observed many times. This chain uses TRBV6-5 with TRBJ2-7; D unclear. CDR3 length equals 14 residues. The germline gives CDR1 MNHEY, CDR2 SVGAGI. V lost 6 bases and J lost 5, with 17 bases in between. CDR3 coding DNA: TGTGCCAGCAGACCTTCCTCGTGGAGTGACGAGCAGTACTTC. This gives the protein CASRPSSWSDEQYF.

The V and J genes are TRBV12-3 or TRBV12-4 and TRBJ1-5; no definite D call. Trimming shortened V by 5 bases and J by 1 base, and 15 bases separated the two germline ends. CDR3 length equals 16 residues. The CDR3 region has the DNA TGTGCCAGCAGTCCGGTCGGGATTGCGAGCAATCAGCCCCAGCATTTT. Amino acid sequence: CASSPVGIASNQPQHF.

The chain links TRBV19 to TRBJ1-1, with 10 bases aligning to TRBD1. J gave up 5 bases and V 6 bases, and 3 bases lay outside the gene matches. The CDR3 runs 13 residues. Germline CDR1 is LNHDA and CDR2 is SQIVND (reference sequence). The DNA of the CDR3 is TGTGCCAGTAGCGGGGACAGGGGTACTGAAGCTTTCTTT. Protein sequence: CASSGDRGTEAFF.

The table lists this clonotype with a few counts. V and J are TRBV20-1 and TRBJ1-2; TRBD1 matches at 10 bases. V was clipped by 5 bases and J by 8 bases; unmatched bases: 5. The CDR3 runs 12 residues. Germline V gives CDR1 DFQATT, CDR2 SNEGSKA (reference sequence). CDR3 protein: CSADRGRGGYTF. CDR3 DNA sequence: TGCAGTGCTGACAGGGGGCGCGGGGGCTACACCTTC.

This clonotype was picked up a small number of times. The J gene is TRBJ2-3, the V gene TRBV7-9; 13 bases match TRBD2. This CDR3 is 16 amino acids long. Germline CDR1 is SEHNR and CDR2 is FQNEAQ (reference sequence). Germline trimming cut 1 base from V and 10 bases from J; bases unmatched to any gene: 8. In DNA form, the CDR3 reads TGTGCCAGCAGCTTAGGCCGAGGGACTAGCGGGGCCCCGCAGTATTTT. Translated, it gives CASSLGRGTSGAPQYF. The full variable domain, its missing parts supplied by reference TRBV7-9 and TRBJ2-3, is DTGVSQNPRHKITKRGQNVTFRCDPISEHNRLYWYRQTLGQGPEFLTYFQNEAQLEKSRLLSDRFSAERPKGSFSTLEIQRTEQGDSAMYLCASSLGRGTSGAPQYFGPGTRLTVL.

This clonotype was counted a few times. One end of the junction varies from germline; a read error may be responsible. For the CDR3, the DNA is TGTGCCAGCAGCTTGACCGGGACAGGGGAACATTTAGGGTTCTTC. This gives the protein CASSLTGTGEHLGFF. The chain has TRBV7-9 and TRBJ2-5; 10 positions match TRBD1. The CDR3 totals 15 residues. CDR1 SEHNR and CDR2 FQNEAQ come from the germline V gene (reference sequence). The full variable domain, its missing parts supplied by reference TRBV7-9 and TRBJ2-5, is DTGVSQNPRHKITKRGQNVTFRCDPISEHNRLYWYRQTLGQGPEFLTYFQNEAQLEKSRLLSDRFSAERPKGSFSTLEIQRTEQGDSAMYLCASSLTGTGEHLGFFGPGTRLLVL.

The chain employs TRBV6-5 and TRBJ2-2; 10 bases align to TRBD2. Germline trimming cut 4 bases from V and 7 bases from J; bases unmatched to any gene: 6. Germline CDR1 and CDR2: MNHEY and SVGAGI. This CDR3 is 15 amino acids long. This CDR3 is CASSSLAGAGGELFF. The DNA of the CDR3 is TGTGCCAGCAGTTCTCTAGCGGGAGCGGGCGGGGAGCTGTTTTTT.

Only a few counts were recorded for this clonotype. This chain uses TRBV27 with TRBJ2-5; 8 bases are a match to TRBD1. This CDR3 is built from 15 residues. CDR1 is MNHEY, CDR2 SMNVEV, per germline (reference sequence). Trimming took 6 bases from V and 0 from J; bases not matched to a gene: 6. The CDR3 DNA is TGTGCCAGCAGGACCGGGACAGGCCACCAAGAGACCCAGTACTTC. It codes for CASRTGTGHQETQYF.

This clonotype appeared a few times. The chain employs TRBV6-4 and TRBJ2-5; D remains ambiguous. The CDR3 has 13 amino acids. The V end was cut by 2 bases, the J end by 7 bases, with 11 bases between. In germline, CDR1 is MRHNA, CDR2 SNTAGT. CDR3 in DNA: TGTGCCAGCAGTGACGGGTCTCGCGGGACCCAGTACTTC. It specifies CASSDGSRGTQYF.

This clonotype was counted between two and nine times. V and J are TRBV9 and TRBJ1-3; D ambiguous. V lost 0 bases and J 0 bases, leaving 4 bases between the germline ends. There are 14 residues in the CDR3. Germline loops: CDR1 SGDLS, CDR2 YYNGEE. The CDR3 nucleotides read TGTGCCAGCAGCGTAGGACCCTCTGGAAACACCATATATTTT. Its protein product is CASSVGPSGNTIYF.

This clonotype was seen only a few times. The V and J genes are TRBV20-1 and TRBJ2-1; 11 nucleotides line up with TRBD1. Germline loops: CDR1 DFQATT, CDR2 SNEGSKA (reference sequence). V gave up 3 bases and J gave up 4 bases; unmatched junction bases: 5. The CDR3 is 15 amino acids. CDR3: CSASGDRGSYNEQFF. In nucleotides, the CDR3 is TGCAGTGCTAGTGGGGACAGGGGGAGTTACAATGAGCAGTTCTTC.

This CDR3 reads CASSLESGMSDEQFF. The CDR3 nucleotides read TGTGCCAGCAGCTTAGAGAGCGGGATGTCAGATGAGCAGTTCTTC. The chain couples TRBV7-9 to TRBJ2-1; 7 nucleotides line up with TRBD2. Germline assignment: CDR1 SEHNR and CDR2 FQNEAQ (reference sequence). The V gene end was trimmed by 1 base and the J gene end by 8 bases; junction bases not matched to a gene: 8. This CDR3 has 15 residues.

As for this clonotype: Its ends do not fully match the called genes, so a read error is possible. V usage is TRBV14 and J usage is TRBJ2-1; D is possibly TRBD2 (6 bases). This CDR3 has 16 residues. Germline V CDR1 and CDR2: SGHDN, FVKESK. In DNA form, the CDR3 reads TGTGCCAGCAGCCAAGGTGGCGGGACCCTCTACAATGGGCAGTTCTTC. Its protein product is CASSQGGGTLYNGQFF.

This sequence joins TRBV28 and TRBJ1-2; a weak D match, TRBD1 (5 bases). The CDR3 loop spans 16 amino acids. CDR1 and CDR2 from the germline V gene are MDHEN and SYDVKM. Trimming left V 6 bases short and J 4 bases short, with 21 bases between. The chain's CDR3 is CASSLSEGRKLYGYTF. In DNA, the CDR3 is TGTGCCAGCAGCTTGTCGGAGGGGCGTAAACTCTATGGCTACACCTTC.

This sequence joins TRBV27 and TRBJ2-7, with 10 bases fitting TRBD1. CDR3 length equals 16 residues. V lost 6 bases, J lost 4 bases, and 12 bases stayed unmatched. Germline CDR1 MNHEY, CDR2 SMNVEV (reference sequence). The CDR3 sequence: CASSKEPGQGRYEQYF. The CDR3 nucleotides read TGTGCCAGCAGCAAAGAGCCGGGACAGGGGAGGTACGAGCAGTACTTC.

The chain recombines TRBV2 with TRBJ2-1; 13 bases map to TRBD2. The J call may be in error: the DNA end matches TRBJ2-5 better. CDR1 is SNHLY, CDR2 FYNNEI, per germline. The CDR3 spans 14 residues. The CDR3 is CASSGLAGGSTQYF. The CDR3 DNA sequence: TGTGCCAGCAGTGGACTAGCGGGAGGCTCGACCCAGTACTTC.

The V and J genes are TRBV3-1 and TRBJ2-1; 10 bases are shared with TRBD2. The J call may be faulty, since TRBJ2-7 better matches the DNA end. Germline CDR1 LGHDT, CDR2 YNNKEL (reference sequence). CDR3 length: 13 amino acids. The CDR3 sequence: CASRASGSHEQYF. The CDR3 bases are TGTGCCAGCAGGGCTAGCGGGAGCCACGAGCAGTACTTC.

The V gene is TRBV3-1, the J gene TRBJ1-6, with D hard to call. Trimming took off 7 bases at V and 5 bases at J, with 15 bases between the two ends. Looked up from germline, CDR1 is LGHDT and CDR2 is YNNKEL (reference sequence). The CDR3 totals 15 residues. This CDR3 is CASKLGNNHNSPLHF. The CDR3 nucleotides are TGTGCCAGCAAGCTAGGGAACAACCATAATTCACCCCTCCACTTT.